This TCR beta chain is drawn from a study of blood T cell repertoires in COVID-19. Sequenced by immunoSEQ multiplex PCR; TCRdb stores in-frame clones only, minus some. This sample has approximately 300,000 clones; approximately 90% occur once, and the top ten carry 3% to 4.5%. This CDR3 is 17 amino acids long. The germline V gene has CDR1 SGHTA and CDR2 FQGNSA. The ends lost 2 bases at V and 2 bases at J; junction bases unmatched: 5. The rearrangement links TRBV7-2 to TRBJ2-1, with 11 bases that match TRBD2. Material: peripheral blood. This sequence originates from a woman in her forties with acute or convalescent COVID-19. The CDR3 DNA reads TGTGCCAGCAGCTTAAGTGTACTAGCGGGGGCCTACAATGAGCAGTTCTTC. It encodes CASSLSVLAGAYNEQFF.